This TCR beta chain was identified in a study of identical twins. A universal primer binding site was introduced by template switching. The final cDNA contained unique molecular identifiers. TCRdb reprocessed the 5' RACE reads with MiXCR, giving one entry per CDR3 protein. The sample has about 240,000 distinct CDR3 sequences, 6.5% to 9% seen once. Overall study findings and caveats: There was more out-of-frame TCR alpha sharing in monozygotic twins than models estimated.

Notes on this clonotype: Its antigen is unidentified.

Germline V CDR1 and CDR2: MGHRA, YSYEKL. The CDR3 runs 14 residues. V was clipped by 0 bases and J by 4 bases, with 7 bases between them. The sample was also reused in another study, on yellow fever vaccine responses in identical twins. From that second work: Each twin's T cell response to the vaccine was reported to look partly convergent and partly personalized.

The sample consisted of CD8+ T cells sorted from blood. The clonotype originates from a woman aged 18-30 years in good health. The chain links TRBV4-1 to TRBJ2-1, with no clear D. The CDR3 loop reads CASSQDQAYNEQFF. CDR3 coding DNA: TGCGCCAGCAGCCAAGATCAGGCTTACAATGAGCAGTTCTTC.